Following are 18 T cell receptor beta chains from one sample sequenced in a study of T cell responses to AZD1222 COVID-19 vaccine. TCRdb keeps only in-frame clones here, not all; method: immunoSEQ multiplex PCR. The data show approximately 120,000 clones, approximately 90% seen once. This specimen consisted of peripheral blood, obtained on day 0 of AZD1222 vaccination. The receptors here all came from an adult in good health.

This clone was counted once. The J gene is TRBJ2-1, the V gene TRBV2; no definite D call. Germline values: CDR1 SNHLY, CDR2 FYNNEI. The CDR3 consists of 12 residues. V lost 2 bases and J lost 9, with 8 bases in between. CDR3 loop: CASSELWGEQFF. The CDR3 bases are TGTGCCAGCAGTGAACTCTGGGGTGAGCAGTTCTTC. Filled out from reference TRBV2 and TRBJ2-1, the complete variable domain reads EPEVTQTPSHQVTQMGQEVILRCVPISNHLYFYWYRQILGQKVEFLVSFYNNEISEKSEIFDDQFSVERPDGSNFTLKIRSTKLEDSAMYFCASSELWGEQFFGPGTRLTVL.

This chain connects TRBV18 to TRBJ1-4; no clear D. The CDR3 covers 15 residues. Germline assignment: CDR1 KGHSH and CDR2 LQKENI. V was pared by 4 bases and J by 7 bases, with 16 bases between. CDR3 amino acids: CASSQGSLRGEKLFF. The CDR3 DNA reads TGTGCCAGCTCACAAGGATCCCTTCGGGGTGAAAAACTGTTTTTT.

This clone was seen only a few times. The V gene is TRBV6-2 or TRBV6-3, the J gene TRBJ2-1, with D uncertain. V lost 3 bases to trimming and J lost 9 bases, with 15 bases between them. This CDR3 contains 14 residues. Germline CDR1 is MNHEY and CDR2 is SVGEGT. CDR3 residues: CASSYSDTRGEQFF. Written as DNA, the CDR3 is TGTGCCAGCAGTTATTCAGACACCCGAGGTGAGCAGTTCTTC.

The chain is built from TRBV11-1 and TRBJ1-1, with D uncertain. The CDR3 is 14 residues long. The germline V gene has CDR1 SGHAT and CDR2 FQDESV (reference sequence). With 6 bases removed from V and 0 bases from J, the gap between germline ends came to 11 bases. This CDR3 reads CASRGYAVNTEAFF. CDR3 DNA sequence: TGTGCCAGCAGGGGATATGCAGTGAACACTGAAGCTTTCTTT.

This clone appeared a single time. V gene TRBV5-4 combines with J gene TRBJ1-4; 7 bases line up with TRBD1. The germline gives CDR1 SGHNT, CDR2 YYREEE (reference sequence). The CDR3 is 14 residues long. V lost 0 bases and J lost 8; bases outside the gene matches: 4. Here the CDR3 DNA reads TGTGCCAGCAGCTTGGCACAGGGGAAGGAAAAACTGTTTTTT. This sequence encodes CASSLAQGKEKLFF.

This chain connects TRBV29-1 to TRBJ2-7; 9 nucleotides match TRBD2. The CDR3 extends over 13 amino acids. Germline V gene lookup returns CDR1 SQVTM and CDR2 ANQGSEA. V lost 5 bases to trimming and J lost 0 bases; unmatched junction nucleotides: 2. CDR3 region: CSVRLAASYEQYF. In nucleotides, the CDR3 is TGCAGCGTTCGACTAGCGGCCTCCTACGAGCAGTACTTC.

The chain uses TRBV10-3 and TRBJ1-3; D not resolved. Looked up from germline, CDR1 is ENHRY and CDR2 is SYGVKD. V lost 0 bases and J 4 bases, leaving 13 bases between the germline ends. This CDR3 is built from 16 residues. CDR3 sequence (DNA): TGTGCCATCAGTGAGTCGGGAGGCTTCGGAGGAAACACCATATATTTT. Its translation: CAISESGGFGGNTIYF.

The rearrangement links TRBV10-1 to TRBJ2-1; TRBD2 aligns across 16 bases. The J segment lost 7 bases and the V segment lost 5 bases, leaving 2 bases of the junction unmatched. The CDR3 is 15 amino acids. Germline V gives CDR1 WNHNN, CDR2 SYGVQD (reference sequence). In nucleotides, the CDR3 is TGCGCCAGCAGTACGGGACTAGCGGGAGGGAATGAGCAGTTCTTC. This gives the protein CASSTGLAGGNEQFF.

The V gene is TRBV24-1, the J gene TRBJ2-1; maybe TRBD2 (5 bases). V dropped 4 bases and J dropped 8 bases, with 11 bases sitting between them. The CDR3 is made up of 13 amino acids. CDR1 is KGHDR, CDR2 SFDVKD, per germline. The CDR3 bases are TGTGCCACCAGTGACGGGATCACCTATGAGCAGTTCTTC. Protein sequence: CATSDGITYEQFF.

The J gene is TRBJ1-3, the V gene TRBV7-8; D ambiguous. CDR3 length: 14 residues. V gave up 3 bases and J gave up 0 bases, with 6 bases separating them. The germline V gene encodes CDR1 SGHVS and CDR2 FQNEAQ. CDR3 protein: CASSFFGSGNTIYF. The CDR3 DNA sequence: TGTGCCAGCAGCTTCTTCGGCTCTGGAAACACCATATATTTT.

V usage is TRBV19 and J usage is TRBJ1-2; 8 nucleotides line up with TRBD1. V lost 0 bases to trimming and J lost 6 bases; unmatched junction nucleotides: 15. The CDR3 has 18 residues. The germline CDR1 and CDR2 sequences are LNHDA and SQIVND (reference sequence). The DNA for the CDR3 is TGTGCCAGTAGTATAGACCCGACAGGGGACGGCATGGTTCATGGCTACACCTTC. This translates into CASSIDPTGDGMVHGYTF.

The J gene is TRBJ1-3, the V gene TRBV9; D unresolved. CDR1 and CDR2 from the germline V gene are SGDLS and YYNGEE. The V end was cut by 0 bases, the J end by 1 base, with 8 bases between. This CDR3 is built from 15 residues. CDR3 sequence: CASSVAPDSGNTIYF. CDR3 DNA sequence: TGTGCCAGCAGCGTAGCTCCGGATTCTGGAAACACCATATATTTT.

In DNA, the CDR3 is TGTGCCAGCAGCCCCACGGGGACTAGCGGGAATTGGGTGGGGTACAATGAGCAGTTCTTC. This gives the protein CASSPTGTSGNWVGYNEQFF. The chain has TRBV28 and TRBJ2-1; 13 bases map to TRBD2. Per the germline V gene, CDR1 is MDHEN and CDR2 is SYDVKM. Trimming at V came to 6 bases and at J to 4 bases, leaving 18 bases not matched to a gene. The CDR3 totals 20 residues.

This clone was counted a single time. The chain carries TRBV27 and TRBJ2-7, with D possibly TRBD2 on 6 matching bases. Germline V lookup: CDR1 MNHEY, CDR2 SMNVEV (reference sequence). The CDR3 length is 14 residues. V lost 5 bases and J lost 2, with 13 bases in between. CDR3 DNA sequence: TGTGCCAGCAGTCCGCGGGGCGGGGCCTACGAGCAGTACTTC. Protein sequence: CASSPRGGAYEQYF.

The rearrangement uses TRBV3-1 (or the pseudogene TRBV3-2) and TRBJ1-1, with 7 bases lining up with TRBD1. Trimming cost V 6 bases and J 1 base; bases outside gene matches: 5. Germline V gene lookup returns CDR1 LGHDT and CDR2 YNNKEL (reference sequence). The CDR3 is 14 residues long. Written as DNA, the CDR3 is TGTGCCAGCAGGGCCCGGGACAGGAACACTGAAGCTTTCTTT. It is translated as CASRARDRNTEAFF.

V usage is TRBV6-1 and J usage is TRBJ2-7, with unresolved D. V dropped 8 bases and J dropped 1 base, with 9 bases sitting between them. The length of the CDR3 is 12 residues. Germline V gene sequence: CDR1 MNHNS, CDR2 SASEGT. The CDR3 DNA reads as TGTGCCAGCTGTGGCAGTTCCTACGAGCAGTACTTC. Protein sequence: CASCGSSYEQYF.

This chain connects TRBV29-1 to TRBJ1-1, with D maybe TRBD1 (6 bases). Germline loops: CDR1 SQVTM, CDR2 ANQGSEA. V lost 6 bases and J lost 2, with 13 bases in between. This CDR3 comprises 13 residues. CDR3 coding DNA: TGCAGCGTGGTCGGGGGGGGCAACACTGAAGCTTTCTTT. This encodes CSVVGGGNTEAFF.

The chain uses TRBV10-3 and TRBJ2-7; D possibly corresponds to TRBD2 (5 bases). Trimming removed 2 bases from V and 5 bases from J, with 7 bases in between. There are 12 residues in the CDR3. Germline V gene data show CDR1 as ENHRY and CDR2 as SYGVKD. CDR3 coding DNA: TGTGCCATCAGTGAGCACGGGGACGAGCAGTACTTC. It specifies CAISEHGDEQYF.